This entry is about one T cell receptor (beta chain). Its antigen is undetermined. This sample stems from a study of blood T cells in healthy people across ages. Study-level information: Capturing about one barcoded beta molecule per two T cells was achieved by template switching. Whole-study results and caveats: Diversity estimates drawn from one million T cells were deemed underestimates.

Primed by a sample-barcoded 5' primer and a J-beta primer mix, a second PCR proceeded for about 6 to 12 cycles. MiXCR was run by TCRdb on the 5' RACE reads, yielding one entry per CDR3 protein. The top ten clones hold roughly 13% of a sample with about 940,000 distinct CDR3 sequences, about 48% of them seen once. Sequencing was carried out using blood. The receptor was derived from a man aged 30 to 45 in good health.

The CDR3 loop reads CASSLARGSGANVLTF. DNA of the CDR3: TGTGCCAGCAGCTTAGCGAGGGGCTCTGGGGCCAACGTCCTGACTTTC. The rearrangement uses TRBV11-1 and TRBJ2-6; D tentatively fits TRBD1 or TRBD2 (5 bases each). CDR1 SGHAT and CDR2 FQDESV come from the germline V gene (reference sequence). Deletions cut 0 bases from V and 0 bases from J, with 6 bases between. The CDR3 runs 16 residues.